Listed here are 23 T cell receptor beta chains from one sample, sequenced in a study of post-analysis software for immune sequencing data. Study observations and caveats: Five or six TRBV segments appeared more often in patients than in controls, and TRBV5-6, TRBV5-1 and TRBV20-1 were among these.

TCR beta cDNA libraries included unique molecular identifiers. TCRdb analysed the PCR reads with MiXCR anew, one entry per CDR3 protein. The sample has around 200,000 distinct CDR3 sequences, over 25% seen once. No antigens are known for them. Sequencing was done on a sample of blood. All receptors come from a girl aged 2-17 years with multiple sclerosis.

This clonotype was detected many times. This sequence joins TRBV15 and TRBJ2-1, with a tentative D call TRBD1 (5 bases). The CDR3 totals 13 residues. With 1 base removed from V and 6 bases from J, the gap between germline ends came to 7 bases. The germline gives CDR1 LNHNV, CDR2 YYDKDF (reference sequence). The CDR3 sequence is CATSRGQINEQFF. Written as DNA, the CDR3 is TGTGCCACCAGCAGAGGACAGATCAATGAGCAGTTCTTC.

There are many counts of this clonotype. The chain carries TRBV7-9 and TRBJ2-7; 7 bases align to TRBD1. With V trimmed by 4 bases and J by 2 bases, 5 bases remained unmatched. Germline-derived CDR1 and CDR2 are SEHNR and FQNEAQ (reference sequence). The length of the CDR3 is 14 residues. The CDR3 region is CASSYRDRPYEQYF. The CDR3 coding sequence is TGTGCCAGCAGCTACCGGGACAGACCCTACGAGCAGTACTTC.

This clonotype has only a few counts. The gene calls are TRBV12-3 or TRBV12-4 and TRBJ2-3; D is tentatively TRBD1 or TRBD2 (6 bases each). V gave up 3 bases and J gave up 7 bases, with 11 bases separating them. The CDR3 sequence is 13 residues long. The CDR3 DNA sequence: TGTGCCAGCAGTTTTCGGGGGACAAATACGCAGTATTTT. Protein product: CASSFRGTNTQYF.

Details on this clonotype: Given a much more abundant clone one base away, this may be a read error. V usage is TRBV5-1 and J usage is TRBJ1-6, with D maybe TRBD1 (5 bases). CDR3 length: 14 residues. Germline V CDR1 and CDR2: SGHRS, YFSETQ. The CDR3 nucleotides read TGCGCCAGCAGCATGGGACTTCATAATTCACCCCCCCACTTT. Its translation: CASSMGLHNSPPHF.

As DNA, the CDR3 is TGCGCCAGCGGCCACGGACAGGCGAGCCCTGAAAACAATGAGCAGTTCTTC. Residues: CASGHGQASPENNEQFF. The chain recombines TRBV5-1 with TRBJ2-1; 7 bases fit TRBD1. This CDR3 contains 17 residues. V dropped 7 bases and J dropped 5; count of bases not matched to a gene: 18. Germline V gene data show CDR1 as SGHRS and CDR2 as YFSETQ.

This clonotype appeared a few times. The chain links TRBV5-1 to TRBJ2-2, with D perhaps TRBD1 (6 bases). V gave up 3 bases and J gave up 0 bases, with 9 bases separating them. Germline values: CDR1 SGHRS, CDR2 YFSETQ. This CDR3 has 15 amino acids. This CDR3 is CASSSGESNTGELFF. CDR3 DNA: TGCGCCAGCAGCTCAGGGGAATCGAACACCGGGGAGCTGTTTTTT.

V gene TRBV5-1 combines with J gene TRBJ1-1, with a weak D call TRBD1 (5 bases). V lost 4 bases, J lost 8 bases, and 15 bases lay in between. Looked up from germline, CDR1 is SGHRS and CDR2 is YFSETQ. The CDR3 spans 13 residues. The CDR3 bases are TGCGCCAGCAGCCCGGGGCCCCGCGAAGAAGCTTTCTTT. Translated, it gives CASSPGPREEAFF.

This clonotype was counted between two and nine times. Being one base from a much bigger clone, this may be a read error. V usage is TRBV20-1 and J usage is TRBJ2-5, with D perhaps assigned TRBD1 or TRBD2 (5 bases each). The germline CDR1 and CDR2 sequences are DFQATT and SNEGSKA (reference sequence). The germline V and J ends were trimmed by 5 bases and 11 bases, with 21 bases remaining between them. The CDR3 extends over 13 amino acids. CDR3 coding DNA: TGCAGTGCTGGGACCCATCCCGGCAATGAGCAGTACTTC. It specifies CSAGTHPGNEQYF.

Concerning this clonotype itself: Since a much larger clone is just one base distant, this may be a read error. J is TRBJ2-1 and V is TRBV7-3; D is unresolved. Trimming took 3 bases from V and 10 from J, leaving 13 bases between them. The CDR3 extends over 13 amino acids. Germline CDR1 is SGHTA and CDR2 is FQGTGA. The CDR3 DNA is TGTGCCAGCAGCTTGCGTAGGGTCTACGAGCAGTTCTTC. It codes for CASSLRRVYEQFF.

The chain joins TRBV9 to TRBJ2-1, with 9 bases aligning to TRBD1. With 3 bases clipped from V and 8 bases from J, the junction kept 6 bases outside the gene matches. The CDR3 covers 14 residues. CDR1 and CDR2 from the germline V gene are SGDLS and YYNGEE. This CDR3 reads CASSEGQGRHEQFF. CDR3 nucleotides: TGTGCCAGCAGCGAGGGACAGGGTCGGCATGAGCAGTTCTTC.

A remark on this clonotype: A much more abundant neighbour one base away suggests this may be a read error. The gene calls are TRBV29-1 and TRBJ1-1; D ambiguous. The CDR3 covers 10 residues. CDR1 is SQVTM, CDR2 ANQGSEA, per germline. CDR3 nucleotides: TGCGGCGTTGTGGGGAATGAAGCTTTCTTT. Its translation: CGVVGNEAFF.

This clonotype was seen repeatedly, ten times or more. J is TRBJ2-4 and V is TRBV6-8, with 8 bases identical to TRBD1. This CDR3 is built from 16 residues. Germline-derived CDR1 and CDR2 are MNHGY and SAAAGT. V lost 4 bases, J lost 7 bases, and 12 bases stayed unmatched. The CDR3 loop is CASSSSRRQGRNIQYF. The CDR3 nucleotides read TGTGCCAGCAGTTCCTCGCGTCGACAGGGGCGGAACATTCAGTACTTC.

The rearrangement links TRBV14 to TRBJ2-5; 8 nucleotides align to TRBD2. This CDR3 is built from 15 residues. Germline CDR1 reads SGHDN; CDR2 reads FVKESK. The V segment lost 1 base and the J segment 1 base; nucleotides outside the gene matches: 2. The CDR3 spells CASSQAGGVQETQYF. CDR3 nucleotide sequence: TGTGCCAGCAGCCAAGCGGGGGGGGTCCAAGAGACCCAGTACTTC. The variable domain in full, completed from reference TRBV14 and TRBJ2-5, reads EAGVTQFPSHSVIEKGQTVTLRCDPISGHDNLYWYRRVMGKEIKFLLHFVKESKQDESGMPNNRFLAERTGGTYSTLKVQPAELEDSGVYFCASSQAGGVQETQYFGPGTRLLVL.

About this clonotype: Sequence at one end of the junction differs from germline and may be a read error. The chain is built from TRBV7-8 and TRBJ2-5, with D unclear. CDR1 is SGHVS, CDR2 FQNEAQ, per germline. This CDR3 is 13 amino acids long. CDR3 sequence: CASNLDTIKTQYF. The CDR3 DNA sequence: TGTGCCAGCAACTTAGATACGATTAAGACCCAGTACTTC.

V and J are TRBV4-1 and TRBJ1-1, with D perhaps TRBD1 (5 bases). Germline values: CDR1 MGHRA, CDR2 YSYEKL. The CDR3 runs to 16 residues. V dropped 6 bases and J dropped 1 base, with 18 bases sitting between them. CDR3 sequence reads: CASRPGVGRRNTEAFF. The CDR3 DNA sequence: TGCGCCAGCAGGCCGGGGGTGGGACGGAGGAACACTGAAGCTTTCTTT.

The rearrangement uses TRBV6-1 and TRBJ1-6; D unclear. The CDR3 covers 15 residues. The V end lost 6 bases, the J end lost 3 bases, and 12 bases lay between the germline ends. Germline V gene lookup returns CDR1 MNHNS and CDR2 SASEGT. CDR3 sequence reads: CASSPGRNYNSPLHF. DNA for the CDR3: TGTGCCAGCAGCCCCGGACGGAACTATAATTCACCCCTCCACTTT.

This clonotype has more than one count but fewer than ten. The CDR3, as DNA: TGTGCCAGCAGTCTAGACGGGACAGGGGCTGAAAAACTGTTTTTT. Translating it yields CASSLDGTGAEKLFF. The chain employs TRBV28 and TRBJ1-4, with 10 bases fitting TRBD1. With 5 bases clipped from V and 7 bases from J, the junction kept 7 bases outside the gene matches. CDR1 is MDHEN and CDR2 is SYDVKM in the germline V gene. The CDR3 has 15 amino acids.

This clonotype was detected only a few times. The CDR3 bases are TGTGCCAGCACCAGGACTAGCGGAAGCTCCTACAATGAGCAGTTCTTC. It is translated as CASTRTSGSSYNEQFF. This rearrangement joins TRBV12-3 or TRBV12-4 to TRBJ2-1, with 10 bases aligning to TRBD2. V gave up 7 bases and J gave up 0 bases; unmatched junction bases: 6. This CDR3 region has 16 residues.

A remark on this clonotype: A read error may be the cause here, since a much bigger clone is one base away. The genes are TRBV5-1 and TRBJ2-5; 11 bases align to TRBD2. The germline V gene encodes CDR1 SGHRS and CDR2 YFSETQ. The CDR3 consists of 15 residues. V was pared by 1 base and J by 11 bases, with 10 bases of the junction left unmatched. This CDR3 reads CASSLLAGGDNEQYF. Here the CDR3 DNA reads TGCGCCAGCAGCTTGCTAGCGGGAGGAGATAATGAGCAGTACTTC.

This clonotype was counted a few times. The chain carries TRBV20-1 and TRBJ1-2; 11 bases line up with TRBD1. Germline loops: CDR1 DFQATT, CDR2 SNEGSKA (reference sequence). V shed 6 bases, J shed 8 bases, and the junction held 2 bases outside the gene matches. CDR3 length equals 11 residues. CDR3 DNA sequence: TGCAGTGCGGGACAGGGGGAGGGCTACACCTTC. Its translation is CSAGQGEGYTF.

The chain links TRBV28 to TRBJ2-1; TRBD1 is a possible D gene (5 bases). The last part of the DNA fits TRBJ2-7 better; the J call may be wrong. This CDR3 spans 16 amino acids. CDR1 and CDR2 from the germline V gene are MDHEN and SYDVKM. CDR3 protein: CASRSPGPDSYNEQYF. CDR3 coding DNA: TGTGCCAGCAGGAGCCCAGGGCCAGACTCCTACAATGAGCAGTACTTC.

This chain joins TRBV7-9 and TRBJ1-5, with D perhaps matching TRBD1 (6 bases). Germline CDR1 SEHNR, CDR2 FQNEAQ (reference sequence). Trimming removed 6 bases from V and 4 bases from J, with 10 bases in between. The CDR3 spans 13 residues. The CDR3 DNA reads as TGTGCCAGCAGGAAGGGGGGTAATCAGCCCCAGCATTTT. This encodes CASRKGGNQPQHF.

This clonotype was found a few times. The chain links TRBV2 to TRBJ1-6; a weak D match, TRBD1 (5 bases). The CDR3 sequence is 15 residues long. With 3 bases removed from V and 7 bases from J, the gap between germline ends came to 13 bases. Per the germline V gene, CDR1 is SNHLY and CDR2 is FYNNEI. This chain's CDR3 is CASSDDRGYNSPLHF. CDR3 in DNA: TGTGCCAGCAGTGACGACCGGGGGTACAATTCACCCCTCCACTTT.